Presented here are 10 T cell receptor beta chains from one specimen sequenced in a study of control samples from healthy donors and cancer patients. Assay: immunoSEQ multiplex PCR; the TCRdb copy retains only in-frame clones and omits some. The sample has 130,000 to 150,000 clones, approximately 93% seen once. The specimen was blood. The receptor source for this set is a man aged 18-30 years in good health.

This clone has a single count. The chain uses TRBV2 and TRBJ2-6; 9 bases agree with TRBD1. J lost 0 bases, V lost 4 bases, and 10 bases had no gene match. CDR1 and CDR2 from the germline V gene are SNHLY and FYNNEI. The CDR3 length is 19 residues. The CDR3 sequence is CASSGLKGQGSSGANVLTF. CDR3 DNA sequence: TGTGCCAGCAGTGGCCTGAAAGGACAGGGGTCCTCTGGGGCCAACGTCCTGACTTTC.

The rearrangement joins TRBV14 to TRBJ1-4; no definite D call. The CDR3 sequence is 16 residues long. The germline V gene encodes CDR1 SGHDN and CDR2 FVKESK. Trimming removed 3 bases from V and 0 bases from J, with 11 bases in between. In DNA, the CDR3 is TGTGCCAGCAGCCACTCCTTAAGGGCAACTAATGAAAAACTGTTTTTT. Amino acids: CASSHSLRATNEKLFF.

The chain carries TRBV2 and TRBJ1-1, with TRBD1 as a possible D gene (6 bases). V lost 4 bases and J lost 11, with 20 bases in between. Germline V gene sequence: CDR1 SNHLY, CDR2 FYNNEI. This CDR3 is built from 14 residues. The CDR3 sequence is CASSGRDTLIAAFF. Written as DNA, the CDR3 is TGTGCCAGCAGTGGCAGGGACACCTTGATCGCGGCTTTCTTT.

The J gene is TRBJ1-1, the V gene TRBV28; D is uncertain. Trimming removed 4 bases at V and 2 bases at J, with 11 bases between. CDR3 length: 14 amino acids. Germline V CDR1 and CDR2: MDHEN, SYDVKM. CDR3 coding DNA: TGTGCCAGCAGTTCGGTTCAGGCTAACACTGAAGCTTTCTTT. Protein product: CASSSVQANTEAFF. Variable domain in full (rest from reference TRBV28 and TRBJ1-1): DVKVTQSSRYLVKRTGEKVFLECVQDMDHENMFWYRQDPGLGLRLIYFSYDVKMKEKGDIPEGYSVSREKKERFSLILESASTNQTSMYLCASSSVQANTEAFFGQGTRLTVV.

The J gene is TRBJ1-1, the V gene TRBV19; D unclear. Germline V gene data show CDR1 as LNHDA and CDR2 as SQIVND (reference sequence). The CDR3 consists of 13 residues. V dropped 1 base and J dropped 5 bases, with 8 bases sitting between them. The CDR3 spells CASSIVGGTEAFF. In DNA form, the CDR3 reads TGTGCCAGTAGTATAGTCGGCGGGACTGAAGCTTTCTTT.

The chain carries TRBV6-5 and TRBJ2-7; no reliable D call. The length of the CDR3 is 15 residues. Germline V gene lookup returns CDR1 MNHEY and CDR2 SVGAGI. The V end was cut by 5 bases, the J end by 1 base, with 15 bases between. The CDR3 loop reads CASSQRPMGSYEQYF. CDR3 DNA: TGTGCCAGCAGTCAGAGGCCTATGGGGTCCTACGAGCAGTACTTC.

V usage is TRBV9 and J usage is TRBJ1-5, with D tentatively TRBD1 (6 bases). Germline values: CDR1 SGDLS, CDR2 YYNGEE. Trimming pared 4 bases from V and 4 bases from J, leaving 15 bases between. The CDR3 has 15 residues. The chain's CDR3 is CASSPGQHMNQPQHF. As DNA, the CDR3 is TGTGCCAGCAGCCCGGGACAACATATGAATCAGCCCCAGCATTTT.

This clone was observed a single time. V is TRBV7-2 and J is TRBJ2-7; D perhaps matches TRBD2 (6 bases). The CDR3 is made up of 17 amino acids. Germline CDR1 SGHTA, CDR2 FQGNSA. Deletions cut 1 base from V and 4 bases from J, with 20 bases between. CDR3 nucleotides: TGTGCCAGCAGCTTAGGACGGCCGGGGCGGGATTCTTACGAGCAGTACTTC. Protein: CASSLGRPGRDSYEQYF.

This clone was recorded at least ten times. This rearrangement joins TRBV5-6 to TRBJ1-1, with a weak D call TRBD1 (5 bases). CDR3 length: 17 residues. Deletions cut 0 bases from V and 3 bases from J, with 18 bases between. CDR1 is SGHDT, CDR2 YYEEEE, per germline. CDR3: CASSLDSRVGLDTEAFF. The CDR3 DNA reads as TGTGCCAGCAGCTTGGATTCCAGGGTTGGTCTCGACACTGAAGCTTTCTTT. Supplemented by reference TRBV5-6 and TRBJ1-1, the full variable domain reads DAGVTQSPTHLIKTRGQQVTLRCSPKSGHDTVSWYQQALGQGPQFIFQYYEEEERQRGNFPDRFSGHQFPNYSSELNVNALLLGDSALYLCASSLDSRVGLDTEAFFGQGTRLTVV.

In DNA form, the CDR3 reads TGTGCCAGCAGAGGACTAGCGGGAGTGGATGAGCAGTTCTTC. It yields the protein CASRGLAGVDEQFF. The chain combines TRBV6-5 with TRBJ2-1; TRBD2 matches 13 bases. Trimming cost V 6 bases and J 8 bases; bases outside gene matches: 4. The CDR3 is 14 amino acids. Germline CDR1 MNHEY, CDR2 SVGAGI.